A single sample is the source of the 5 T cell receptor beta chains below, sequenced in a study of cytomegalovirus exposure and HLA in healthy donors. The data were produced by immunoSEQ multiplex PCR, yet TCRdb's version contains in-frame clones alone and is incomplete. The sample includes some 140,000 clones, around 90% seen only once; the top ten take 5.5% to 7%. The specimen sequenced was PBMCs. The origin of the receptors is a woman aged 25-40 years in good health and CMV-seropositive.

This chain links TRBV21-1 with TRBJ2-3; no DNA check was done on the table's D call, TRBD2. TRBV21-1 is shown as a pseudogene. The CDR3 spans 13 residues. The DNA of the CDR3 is TGTGCCAGCAGCTTTAGCGGGAAACATACGCAGTATTTT. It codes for CASSFSGKHTQYF.

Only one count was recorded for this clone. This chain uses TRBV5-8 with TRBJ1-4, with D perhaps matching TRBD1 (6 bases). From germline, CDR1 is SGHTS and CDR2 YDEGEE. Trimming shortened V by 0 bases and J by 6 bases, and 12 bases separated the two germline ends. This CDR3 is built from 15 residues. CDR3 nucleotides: TGTGCCAGCAGCTTGGCCGGGGGGCGCGATGAAAAACTGTTTTTT. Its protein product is CASSLAGGRDEKLFF.

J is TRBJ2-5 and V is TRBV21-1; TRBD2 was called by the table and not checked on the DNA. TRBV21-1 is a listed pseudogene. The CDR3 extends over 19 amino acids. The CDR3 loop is CASSTPGQRTSGSPETQYF. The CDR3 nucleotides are TGTGCCAGCAGCACACCGGGACAGAGGACTAGCGGGAGTCCTGAGACCCAGTACTTC.

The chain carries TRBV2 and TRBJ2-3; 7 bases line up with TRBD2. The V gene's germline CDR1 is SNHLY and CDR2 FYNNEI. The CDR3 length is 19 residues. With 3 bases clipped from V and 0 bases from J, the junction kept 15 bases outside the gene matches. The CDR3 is CASSEALRPREGSTDTQYF. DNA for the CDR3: TGTGCCAGCAGTGAGGCACTTAGGCCCAGGGAGGGCAGCACAGATACGCAGTATTTT. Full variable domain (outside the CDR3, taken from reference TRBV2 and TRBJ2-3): EPEVTQTPSHQVTQMGQEVILRCVPISNHLYFYWYRQILGQKVEFLVSFYNNEISEKSEIFDDQFSVERPDGSNFTLKIRSTKLEDSAMYFCASSEALRPREGSTDTQYFGPGTRLTVL.

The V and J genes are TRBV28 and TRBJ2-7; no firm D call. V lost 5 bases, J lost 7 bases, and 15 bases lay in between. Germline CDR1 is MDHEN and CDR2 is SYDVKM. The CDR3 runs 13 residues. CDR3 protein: CASSTALLREQYF. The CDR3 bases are TGTGCCAGCAGTACCGCACTCCTCCGGGAGCAGTACTTC.